This T cell receptor beta chain was sequenced for a study of cytomegalovirus exposure and HLA in healthy donors. The sample holds one count of this clone. Its matching antigen is unknown. This CDR3 comprises 16 residues. V was clipped by 1 base and J by 6 bases; unmatched bases: 6. Germline-derived CDR1 and CDR2 are LGHNA and YSLEER. PCR used 60 Vbeta primers and 13 Jbeta primers. Only in-frame clones appear in the TCRdb table, and some are missing; sequencing was by immunoSEQ multiplex PCR. The sample holds roughly 250,000 clones, roughly four fifths seen once. Points from the study as a whole: When presence/absence was analysed, sequencing depth was taken to be roughly uniform across donors. CMV antigen specificity of three CMV-associated chains was confirmed in vitro.

V is TRBV4-3 and J is TRBJ2-3, with 11 bases fitting TRBD2. The sequence was obtained from a woman aged 40 to 55 in good health and CMV-seropositive. The sequenced sample consisted of PBMCs. This chain's CDR3 is CASSQARASGRDTQYF. CDR3 DNA sequence: TGCGCCAGCAGCCAAGCCCGGGCTAGCGGGAGGGATACGCAGTATTTT.